A selection of T cell receptor beta chains follows, all from one sample in a study of blood T cells in healthy people across ages. TCRdb fed the 5' RACE reads into MiXCR, producing one record per CDR3 protein. The repertoire holds roughly 410,000 distinct CDR3 sequences, with roughly half as singletons. The sequencing sample was made of blood. The source of these receptors is a man aged 55 to 70 in good health. Both conserved end residues are part of each CDR3. The order of the fields is CDR3 protein, CDR3 DNA, D gene, J gene, clone size, CDR3 length, V gene. The D gene is left open where the match is weak. Clone size appears in some rows only: once, few, many, or a class for an expanded clone.

CDR3aa: CASSFLQGAGNEQYF
CDR3nt: TGTGCCAGCAGTTTTCTACAGGGGGCAGGGAATGAGCAGTACTTC
d_gene: TRBD1
j_gene: TRBJ2-7
abundance: .
len: 15
v_gene: TRBV27

CDR3aa: CASSLVLAVSSYEQYF
CDR3nt: TGTGCCAGCAGCTTAGTACTAGCGGTTAGCTCCTACGAGCAGTACTTC
d_gene: TRBD2
j_gene: TRBJ2-7
abundance: .
len: 16
v_gene: TRBV7-2

CDR3aa: CSLLGTSGRPDEQFF
CDR3nt: TGCAGCCTTCTAGGGACTAGCGGGAGACCGGATGAGCAGTTCTTC
d_gene: TRBD2
j_gene: TRBJ2-1
abundance: once
len: 15
v_gene: TRBV29-1

CDR3aa: CASSTQGGDGYTF
CDR3nt: TGCGCCAGCAGCACCCAGGGTGGCGATGGCTACACCTTC
d_gene: .
j_gene: TRBJ1-2
abundance: many
len: 13
v_gene: TRBV5-1

CDR3aa: CASSEARQGRGGYTF
CDR3nt: TGTGCCAGCAGTGAAGCGCGACAGGGAAGGGGTGGCTACACCTTC
d_gene: TRBD1
j_gene: TRBJ1-2
abundance: .
len: 15
v_gene: TRBV2

CDR3aa: CSALKYEQFF
CDR3nt: TGCAGTGCTTTGAAATATGAGCAGTTCTTC
d_gene: .
j_gene: TRBJ2-1
abundance: many
len: 10
v_gene: TRBV20-1

CDR3aa: CASSIVRVGTNYGYTF
CDR3nt: TGTGCCAGTAGTATAGTTCGGGTCGGAACAAACTATGGCTACACCTTC
d_gene: .
j_gene: TRBJ1-2
abundance: .
len: 16
v_gene: TRBV19

CDR3aa: CSVAPPSYEQYF
CDR3nt: TGCAGTGTTGCCCCCCCTTCCTACGAGCAGTACTTC
d_gene: .
j_gene: TRBJ2-7
abundance: few
len: 12
v_gene: TRBV20-1

CDR3aa: CASSLPPAGTSSYEQYF
CDR3nt: TGTGCCAGCAGCCTCCCACCAGCGGGGACCAGCTCCTACGAGCAGTACTTC
d_gene: TRBD2
j_gene: TRBJ2-7
abundance: few
len: 17
v_gene: TRBV28

CDR3aa: CASAMGRGDTQYF
CDR3nt: TGTGCCAGCGCCATGGGGCGTGGAGATACGCAGTATTTT
d_gene: .
j_gene: TRBJ2-3
abundance: .
len: 13
v_gene: TRBV12-3/TRBV12-4

CDR3aa: CASSLVSGSNTYEQYF
CDR3nt: TGTGCCAGCAGCTTAGTGTCGGGGTCAAACACCTACGAGCAGTACTTC
d_gene: .
j_gene: TRBJ2-7
abundance: few
len: 16
v_gene: TRBV7-6

CDR3aa: CASSLQGTPYEQYF
CDR3nt: TGTGCCAGTAGTTTACAGGGGACACCCTACGAGCAGTACTTC
d_gene: TRBD1
j_gene: TRBJ2-7
abundance: .
len: 14
v_gene: TRBV19

CDR3aa: CAWTAGGTEAFF
CDR3nt: TGTGCCTGGACGGCGGGAGGGACTGAAGCTTTCTTT
d_gene: .
j_gene: TRBJ1-1
abundance: .
len: 12
v_gene: TRBV30

CDR3aa: CASSQRNTGELFF
CDR3nt: TGTGCCAGCAGCCAACGGAACACCGGGGAGCTGTTTTTT
d_gene: .
j_gene: TRBJ2-2
abundance: .
len: 13
v_gene: TRBV28

CDR3aa: CASSLAEGEQYF
CDR3nt: TGTGCCAGCAGCTTAGCGGAGGGCGAGCAGTACTTC
d_gene: .
j_gene: TRBJ2-7
abundance: .
len: 12
v_gene: TRBV13

CDR3aa: CASTDNRGMNTEAFF
CDR3nt: TGTGCCAGCACAGATAATCGGGGAATGAACACTGAAGCTTTCTTT
d_gene: .
j_gene: TRBJ1-1
abundance: .
len: 15
v_gene: TRBV4-2

CDR3aa: CSVRQGAGAKNIQYF
CDR3nt: TGCAGCGTTCGACAGGGGGCCGGGGCCAAAAACATTCAGTACTTC
d_gene: TRBD1
j_gene: TRBJ2-4
abundance: once
len: 15
v_gene: TRBV29-1

CDR3aa: CASSQGVQGAQYF
CDR3nt: TGCGCCAGCAGCCAGGGGGTACAGGGGGCCCAGTACTTC
d_gene: TRBD1
j_gene: TRBJ2-7
abundance: once
len: 13
v_gene: TRBV4-3

CDR3aa: CASSDRLMWYF
CDR3nt: TGTGCCAGCAGTGACAGACTAATGTGGTACTTC
d_gene: .
j_gene: TRBJ2-7
abundance: .
len: 11
v_gene: TRBV25-1

CDR3aa: CSARYAGRGGANVLTF
CDR3nt: TGCAGTGCTAGATACGCTGGGCGGGGTGGGGCCAACGTCCTGACTTTC
d_gene: .
j_gene: TRBJ2-6
abundance: many
len: 16
v_gene: TRBV20-1

CDR3aa: CASSDLGEQYF
CDR3nt: TGCGCCAGCAGCGACCTAGGGGAGCAGTACTTC
d_gene: .
j_gene: TRBJ2-7
abundance: few
len: 11
v_gene: TRBV5-1

CDR3aa: CSAGDTAKNIQYF
CDR3nt: TGCAGTGCTGGAGACACGGCCAAAAACATTCAGTACTTC
d_gene: .
j_gene: TRBJ2-4
abundance: .
len: 13
v_gene: TRBV20-1

CDR3aa: CASRKGPNQPQHF
CDR3nt: TGTGCCAGCAGAAAGGGGCCTAATCAGCCCCAGCATTTT
d_gene: .
j_gene: TRBJ1-5
abundance: .
len: 13
v_gene: TRBV6-2/TRBV6-3

CDR3aa: CSATRTGRGDTEAFF
CDR3nt: TGCAGTGCTACCAGGACAGGGAGGGGAGACACTGAAGCTTTCTTT
d_gene: TRBD1
j_gene: TRBJ1-1
abundance: .
len: 15
v_gene: TRBV20-1

CDR3aa: CASSTPGGYEQYF
CDR3nt: TGTGCCAGCAGTACTCCAGGGGGCTACGAGCAGTACTTC
d_gene: TRBD1
j_gene: TRBJ2-7
abundance: few
len: 13
v_gene: TRBV6-5

CDR3aa: CASSSGTSGKNEQFF
CDR3nt: TGTGCCAGCAGCTCAGGGACTAGCGGGAAGAATGAGCAGTTCTTC
d_gene: TRBD2
j_gene: TRBJ2-1
abundance: .
len: 15
v_gene: TRBV4-2

CDR3aa: CASSLAPGTQYF
CDR3nt: TGTGCCAGCAGCTTAGCGCCAGGGACGCAGTATTTT
d_gene: .
j_gene: TRBJ2-3
abundance: once
len: 12
v_gene: TRBV7-9

CDR3aa: CASSLVNWDRAHEQYF
CDR3nt: TGTGCCAGCAGCTTAGTCAATTGGGACAGGGCACACGAGCAGTACTTC
d_gene: TRBD1
j_gene: TRBJ2-7
abundance: few
len: 16
v_gene: TRBV7-2

CDR3aa: CAWNALRGGNSPLHF
CDR3nt: TGTGCCTGGAATGCATTGAGGGGGGGAAATTCACCCCTCCACTTT
d_gene: .
j_gene: TRBJ1-6
abundance: .
len: 15
v_gene: TRBV30

CDR3aa: CASRQPRGAFF
CDR3nt: TGTGCCAGCAGACAACCGCGGGGAGCTTTCTTT
d_gene: .
j_gene: TRBJ1-1
abundance: .
len: 11
v_gene: TRBV6-2/TRBV6-3

CDR3aa: CSVEGVIASNTDTQYF
CDR3nt: TGCAGCGTTGAAGGGGTTATAGCGAGTAACACAGATACGCAGTATTTT
d_gene: .
j_gene: TRBJ2-3
abundance: .
len: 16
v_gene: TRBV29-1

CDR3aa: CASSLARGLGREQYF
CDR3nt: TGTGCCAGCAGCTTAGCAAGGGGACTGGGGAGGGAGCAGTACTTC
d_gene: TRBD2
j_gene: TRBJ2-5
abundance: .
len: 15
v_gene: TRBV7-8

CDR3aa: CASSESGTGLWETQYF
CDR3nt: TGTGCCAGCAGCGAGTCCGGGACAGGGTTGTGGGAGACCCAGTACTTC
d_gene: TRBD1
j_gene: TRBJ2-5
abundance: .
len: 16
v_gene: TRBV9

CDR3aa: CASSPYSVTNLDYGYTF
CDR3nt: TGTGCCAGCAGCCCTTACAGCGTTACTAACCTCGACTATGGCTACACCTTC
d_gene: .
j_gene: TRBJ1-2
abundance: .
len: 17
v_gene: TRBV6-4

CDR3aa: CASSFGKVAGGPGETQYF
CDR3nt: TGTGCCAGCAGCTTCGGAAAAGTAGCGGGGGGGCCCGGTGAGACCCAGTACTTC
d_gene: TRBD2
j_gene: TRBJ2-5
abundance: .
len: 18
v_gene: TRBV11-3